Shown below are 12 T cell receptor beta chains from a single sample sequenced in a study of T cell responses to AZD1222 COVID-19 vaccine. The repertoire was sequenced with immunoSEQ multiplex PCR; TCRdb's copy has only in-frame clones and lacks some. Of approximately 150,000 clones in the sample, roughly 92% are singletons; the top ten hold roughly 1.3%. This sample comprised peripheral blood, obtained 28 days after the second AZD1222 dose. The receptors were sampled from an adult who received the AZD1222 COVID-19 vaccine.

The genes are TRBV29-1 and TRBJ1-3; TRBD1 aligns across 7 bases. The CDR3 spans 13 residues. J gave up 5 bases and V 3 bases, and 4 bases lay outside the gene matches. Germline CDR1 reads SQVTM; CDR2 reads ANQGSEA. The CDR3 region is CSVEGQNRNTIYF. As DNA, the CDR3 is TGCAGCGTTGAGGGACAGAATAGAAACACCATATATTTT.

The V call is TRBV9, the J call TRBJ2-7, with 13 bases identical to TRBD2. The trim removed 2 bases at V and 4 bases at J, leaving 0 bases unmatched. CDR3 length equals 14 residues. Germline V gene sequence: CDR1 SGDLS, CDR2 YYNGEE. The CDR3 spells CASSVGLAGYEQYF. In DNA, the CDR3 is TGTGCCAGCAGCGTGGGACTAGCGGGGTACGAGCAGTACTTC. Using reference TRBV9 and TRBJ2-7 for the parts outside the CDR3, the full variable domain is DSGVTQTPKHLITATGQRVTLRCSPRSGDLSVYWYQQSLDQGLQFLIQYYNGEERAKGNILERFSAQQFPDLHSELNLSSLELGDSALYFCASSVGLAGYEQYFGPGTRLTVT.

V usage is TRBV5-1 and J usage is TRBJ2-7; 7 positions match TRBD2. Trimming cost V 6 bases and J 1 base; bases outside gene matches: 4. CDR1 and CDR2 from the germline V gene are SGHRS and YFSETQ. CDR3 length: 13 residues. CDR3 DNA: TGCGCCAGCACCTGGGACTATTCCTACGAGCAGTACTTC. Amino acid sequence: CASTWDYSYEQYF.

V usage is TRBV3-1 (or the pseudogene TRBV3-2) and J usage is TRBJ1-2; no reliable D call. The V end lost 1 base, the J end lost 3 bases, and 15 bases lay between the germline ends. CDR3 length: 16 amino acids. The germline V gene encodes CDR1 LGHDT and CDR2 YNNKEL (reference sequence). The CDR3 DNA sequence: TGTGCCAGCAGCCAAGTATCTTCCGGAGCCTACTATGGCTACACCTTC. Translation: CASSQVSSGAYYGYTF.

This chain uses TRBV7-2 with TRBJ2-5; TRBD2 matches 8 bases. Trimming cost V 0 bases and J 2 bases; bases outside gene matches: 5. The germline V gene encodes CDR1 SGHTA and CDR2 FQGNSA. This CDR3 is 16 amino acids long. The CDR3 DNA follows: TGTGCCAGCAGCTTAGCGACCAGCGGGGGTCAAGAGACCCAGTACTTC. Protein product: CASSLATSGGQETQYF.

The V call is TRBV5-3, the J call TRBJ1-4, with D unclear. TRBV5-3 carries the ORF label, with uncertain function. The CDR3 extends over 15 amino acids. The ends were cut back, 3 bases at V and 8 bases at J, with 17 bases in the middle. CDR3 residues: CARSYGGRTPEKLFF. CDR3 DNA sequence: TGTGCCAGAAGCTATGGTGGGAGAACGCCCGAAAAACTGTTTTTT.

The chain links TRBV15 to TRBJ2-2, with D unclear. Germline V gene lookup returns CDR1 LNHNV and CDR2 YYDKDF (reference sequence). The CDR3 is made up of 13 amino acids. V dropped 0 bases and J dropped 4 bases, with 3 bases sitting between them. The CDR3 DNA reads TGTGCCACCAGCAGAGAACCCACCGGGGAGCTGTTTTTT. It encodes CATSREPTGELFF.

This chain connects TRBV28 to TRBJ1-2; 10 bases match TRBD1. Trimming removed 3 bases from V and 10 bases from J; junction bases left unmatched: 14. This CDR3 spans 16 amino acids. CDR1 is MDHEN, CDR2 SYDVKM, per germline. The CDR3 DNA reads TGTGCCAGCAGTTTTAGCCCGACAGGGGGCCAGAGGAACTACACCTTC. Translated, it gives CASSFSPTGGQRNYTF.

DNA of the CDR3: TGTGCCAGCAGCCAAGGGGGAGAGACCCAGTACTTC. Its protein is CASSQGGETQYF. V is TRBV3-1 (or the pseudogene TRBV3-2) and J is TRBJ2-5; D gene ambiguous. V was trimmed by 1 base and J by 4 bases, leaving 4 bases between them. CDR3 length: 12 amino acids. Looked up from germline, CDR1 is LGHDT and CDR2 is YNNKEL (reference sequence).

This clone is a singleton in its sample. The V gene is TRBV7-9, the J gene TRBJ2-2, with 7 bases identical to TRBD2. Trimming took 5 bases from V and 6 from J; bases not matched to a gene: 12. The germline V gene encodes CDR1 SEHNR and CDR2 FQNEAQ (reference sequence). The CDR3 sequence is 16 residues long. CDR3: CASSPRAGVKAGELFF. CDR3 DNA: TGTGCCAGCAGCCCCCGTGCGGGGGTTAAGGCCGGGGAGCTGTTTTTT.

The gene calls are TRBV18 and TRBJ1-6; D unresolved. The CDR3 is made up of 17 amino acids. Trimming pared 3 bases from V and 0 bases from J, leaving 12 bases between. Germline-derived CDR1 and CDR2 are KGHSH and LQKENI. This CDR3 reads CASSPPDGSSYNSPLHF. The CDR3 bases are TGTGCCAGCTCACCTCCGGACGGAAGCTCCTATAATTCACCCCTCCACTTT.

The rearrangement uses TRBV5-5 and TRBJ2-7, with 8 bases aligning to TRBD2. Losses at the gene ends were 0 bases for V and 3 bases for J; bases not matched to a gene: 5. This CDR3 has 15 amino acids. Germline loops: CDR1 SGHKS, CDR2 YYEKEE (reference sequence). In DNA form, the CDR3 reads TGTGCCAGCAGCTTGGACAGCGGGGGTTACTACGAGCAGTACTTC. Translating it yields CASSLDSGGYYEQYF.